What follows are 18 T cell receptor beta chains derived from one specimen sequenced in a study of T-cell memory formation after mild COVID-19. Using its own MiXCR run on the 5' RACE reads, TCRdb lists one record per CDR3 protein. The table records about 270,000 distinct CDR3 sequences, more than 15% of them present only once. Sequencing used PBMCs or a T cell subset sorted from them (not recorded which). These receptors all stem from a man in his late teens or twenties who had mild COVID-19 (a few samples of this study predate the infection). Cell type and time point are not known.

This clonotype was recorded a few times. The J gene is TRBJ1-5, the V gene TRBV5-6; 8 nucleotides line up with TRBD1. From germline, CDR1 is SGHDT and CDR2 YYEEEE. The V and J ends lost 6 bases and 3 bases, in that order; junction bases with no gene match: 8. The CDR3 contains 15 residues. The CDR3 is CASTTGTGLNQPQHF. The DNA of the CDR3 is TGTGCCAGCACAACCGGGACAGGCCTCAATCAGCCCCAGCATTTT.

This clonotype was seen more than once but under ten times. J is TRBJ2-5 and V is TRBV20-1; D is uncertain. Germline V gene lookup returns CDR1 DFQATT and CDR2 SNEGSKA (reference sequence). The CDR3 totals 14 residues. V was pared by 3 bases and J by 1 base, with 12 bases between. CDR3: CSARTYLPQETQYF. The DNA of the CDR3 is TGCAGTGCTAGGACCTACCTACCCCAAGAGACCCAGTACTTC.

This clonotype was picked up a small number of times. Here the CDR3 DNA reads TGTGCCAGCAGTCACCCGAGTAAGGGATTCTATGGCTACACCTTC. It codes for CASSHPSKGFYGYTF. The chain employs TRBV6-5 and TRBJ1-2; D unclear. This CDR3 comprises 15 residues. V lost 5 bases and J lost 4, with 17 bases in between. Germline CDR1 and CDR2: MNHEY and SVGAGI.

The V gene is TRBV5-1, the J gene TRBJ2-3; possibly TRBD1 for D (7 bases). The V gene lost 4 bases and the J gene lost 1 base, with 10 bases spanning the gap. The CDR3 runs to 14 residues. In germline, CDR1 is SGHRS, CDR2 YFSETQ. In DNA, the CDR3 is TGCGCCAGCAGCACAGGGGAGGGCACAGATACGCAGTATTTT. It specifies CASSTGEGTDTQYF.

This clonotype came up a few times. The chain couples TRBV29-1 to TRBJ2-5, with 7 bases that match TRBD2. This CDR3 comprises 14 residues. CDR1 SQVTM and CDR2 ANQGSEA come from the germline V gene. Trimming removed 7 bases from V and 5 bases from J; junction bases left unmatched: 13. As DNA, the CDR3 is TGCAGCGCCGCCTCGACTAGCTCGTGGGAGACCCAGTACTTC. Protein product: CSAASTSSWETQYF.

At least ten counts were recorded for this clonotype. The genes are TRBV28 and TRBJ2-3; TRBD2 aligns across 8 bases. The germline CDR1 and CDR2 sequences are MDHEN and SYDVKM. This CDR3 is built from 17 residues. J gave up 6 bases and V 5 bases, and 16 bases lay outside the gene matches. The CDR3 nucleotides are TGTGCCAGCAGTCCCACGGGGGGGGGTCCCGCAACTGATACGCAGTATTTT. Translation: CASSPTGGGPATDTQYF. Together with reference TRBV28 and TRBJ2-3, the CDR3 gives the full variable domain: DVKVTQSSRYLVKRTGEKVFLECVQDMDHENMFWYRQDPGLGLRLIYFSYDVKMKEKGDIPEGYSVSREKKERFSLILESASTNQTSMYLCASSPTGGGPATDTQYFGPGTRLTVL.

This clonotype has more than one count but fewer than ten. The chain carries TRBV4-3 and TRBJ1-2, with D perhaps matching TRBD1 (5 bases). This CDR3 comprises 17 residues. Trimming cost V 0 bases and J 8 bases, with 22 bases left between them. Germline CDR1 LGHNA, CDR2 YSLEER. The CDR3 bases are TGCGCCAGCAGCCAAGACTTCCCTCGGGGGTTCGCTAGAGGCTACACCTTC. Protein: CASSQDFPRGFARGYTF.

This clonotype has only a few counts. The gene calls are TRBV7-2 and TRBJ2-3; no clear D gene. The V and J ends lost 4 bases and 2 bases respectively, with 7 bases between them. The CDR3 has 13 residues. Germline V gene sequence: CDR1 SGHTA, CDR2 FQGNSA. CDR3 region: CASSSRTTDTQYF. The CDR3 nucleotides are TGTGCCAGCAGCTCGAGGACCACAGATACGCAGTATTTT.

This clonotype was seen more than once but under ten times. The chain is built from TRBV11-1 and TRBJ2-7; D might be TRBD1 (5 bases). The CDR3 extends over 14 amino acids. Looked up from germline, CDR1 is SGHAT and CDR2 is FQDESV (reference sequence). V was trimmed by 2 bases and J by 0 bases, leaving 8 bases between them. The CDR3 DNA is TGTGCCAGCAGCTTACAGGGATACTCCTACGAGCAGTACGTC. Translating it yields CASSLQGYSYEQYV.

The chain employs TRBV4-2 and TRBJ1-2; D uncertain. V dropped 0 bases and J dropped 0 bases, with 8 bases sitting between them. Per the germline V gene, CDR1 is LGHNA and CDR2 is YNFKEQ. The CDR3 consists of 15 residues. The CDR3 DNA reads TGTGCCAGCAGCCAAGAGAAAGGGACTAACTATGGCTACACCTTC. Translated: CASSQEKGTNYGYTF.

The V gene is TRBV7-9, the J gene TRBJ1-3, with D perhaps TRBD1 (5 bases). The CDR3 has 16 residues. CDR1 and CDR2 (germline): SEHNR, FQNEAQ (reference sequence). Trimming removed 4 bases at V and 3 bases at J, with 16 bases between. In DNA form, the CDR3 reads TGTGCCAGCAGCTCGCCGGGGACGTTCTTTGGAAACACCATATATTTT. Translation gives CASSSPGTFFGNTIYF.

The chain is built from TRBV6-2 or TRBV6-3 and TRBJ1-3; D remains ambiguous. Per the germline V gene, CDR1 is MNHEY and CDR2 is SVGEGT. Trimming removed 4 bases from V and 8 bases from J, with 9 bases in between. This CDR3 has 12 amino acids. CDR3 residues: CASSSTGDTIYF. CDR3 DNA: TGTGCCAGCAGTTCGACCGGGGACACCATATATTTT.

This clonotype was picked up a small number of times. V usage is TRBV10-2 and J usage is TRBJ2-3; a possible D gene is TRBD2 (5 bases). Germline assignment: CDR1 WSHSY and CDR2 SAAADI. The CDR3 contains 13 residues. The ends were cut back, 3 bases at V and 5 bases at J, with 9 bases in the middle. CDR3 in amino acids: CASSEPGGDTQYF. CDR3 DNA: TGCGCCAGCAGTGAACCCGGAGGAGATACGCAGTATTTT.

This clonotype turned up a few times. The chain employs TRBV7-2 and TRBJ2-1; possibly TRBD1 for D (5 bases). CDR1 and CDR2 (germline): SGHTA, FQGNSA. Between the trimmed V and J ends, which lost 3 bases and 9 bases, there was a span of 15 bases. This CDR3 comprises 14 residues. The DNA of the CDR3 is TGTGCCAGCAGCTTTAGGGGTAGTAACAGTGAGCAGTTCTTC. This sequence encodes CASSFRGSNSEQFF.

The CDR3 nucleotides are TGTGCCAGCAGCCAAGGTGCCAATGAGCAGTTCTTC. It yields the protein CASSQGANEQFF. The gene calls are TRBV4-2 and TRBJ2-1; D not resolved. Germline values: CDR1 LGHNA, CDR2 YNFKEQ. V lost 1 base to trimming and J lost 6 bases, with 4 bases between them. This CDR3 contains 12 residues.

Written as DNA, the CDR3 is TGTGCCAGCAGCCAAGATCCCCAGCGGGGGGGCCGATTGGAGACCCAGTACTTC. It translates to CASSQDPQRGGRLETQYF. This chain joins TRBV3-1 and TRBJ2-5; TRBD2 matches 10 bases. Germline V gives CDR1 LGHDT, CDR2 YNNKEL (reference sequence). V was pared by 0 bases and J by 5 bases, with 12 bases of the junction left unmatched. This CDR3 is 18 amino acids long.

This chain links TRBV11-2 with TRBJ2-5; 12 bases are shared with TRBD2. CDR1 SGHAT and CDR2 FQNNGV come from the germline V gene. Germline trimming cut 5 bases from V and 5 bases from J; bases unmatched to any gene: 6. The CDR3 extends over 15 amino acids. For the CDR3, the DNA is TGTGCCAGCAGCCAGACTAGCGGGGGTGGTGAGACCCAGTACTTC. Amino acids: CASSQTSGGGETQYF.

This sequence joins TRBV28 and TRBJ1-5; tentatively, D is TRBD1 (5 bases). The CDR3 extends over 14 amino acids. The germline V gene has CDR1 MDHEN and CDR2 SYDVKM. V was cut by 4 bases and J by 3 bases, with 10 bases left in between. CDR3 DNA: TGTGCCAGCAGTTCGGGGGAGGACAATCAGCCCCAGCATTTT. Its protein is CASSSGEDNQPQHF.